These T cell receptor beta chains were read from a single sample in a study of CD8 T cells in Susac syndrome. TCRdb re-analysed the immunoSEQ multiplex PCR reads in MiXCR, keeping a single row per CDR3 protein. This sample carries about 76,000 distinct CDR3 sequences, approximately 95% of them seen once, and the ten largest clones take less than 0.55%. The sample taken for sequencing was CD8+ T cells from PBMCs. All receptors come from a human donor with Susac syndrome. The CDR3 runs from the conserved cysteine through the conserved F or W. Fields, in order: J gene, clone size, V gene, D gene, CDR3 protein, CDR3 DNA. A D gene is named only where the DNA matches it firmly. Rows may omit the clone size; those that give it use once, few, many or a size class.

TRBJ1-1,NA,TRBV4-2,TRBD1,CASSQDRVEAFF,TGTGCCAGCAGCCAGGACAGGGTTGAAGCTTTCTTT
TRBJ2-1,NA,TRBV6-2/TRBV6-3,TRBD2,CASSRREGADEQFF,TGTGCCAGCAGTCGGCGGGAGGGGGCCGATGAGCAGTTCTTC
TRBJ1-2,NA,TRBV18,TRBD1,CASSPPARGTYGYTF,TGTGCCAGCTCACCACCGGCCAGGGGGACCTATGGCTACACCTTC
TRBJ2-7,once,TRBV19,NA,CASSTPGQGQYF,TGTGCCAGTAGTACCCCAGGGCAGGGGCAGTACTTC
TRBJ1-6,NA,TRBV28,TRBD1,CASSRDRENSPLHF,TGTGCCAGCAGCAGGGACAGGGAAAATTCACCCCTCCACTTT
TRBJ2-7,NA,TRBV5-6,TRBD2,CASSPVLAGPSSYEQYF,TGTGCCAGCAGTCCCGTTCTAGCGGGCCCATCCTCCTACGAGCAGTACTTC
TRBJ2-1,NA,TRBV18,NA,CASSPPGQQFF,TGTGCCAGCTCCCCCCCGGGACAGCAGTTCTTC
TRBJ2-1,NA,TRBV7-3,TRBD2,CASSLASGGARNEQFF,TGTGCCAGCAGCCTTGCTAGCGGGGGGGCTCGGAATGAGCAGTTCTTC
TRBJ1-3,NA,TRBV15,NA,CATSRDFRGRLGNTIYF,TGTGCCACCAGCAGAGATTTTCGCGGTAGGCTGGGAAACACCATATATTTT
TRBJ2-2,NA,TRBV18,NA,CASHSTGELFF,TGTGCCAGCCACAGCACCGGGGAGCTGTTTTTT
TRBJ2-7,NA,TRBV7-9,TRBD1,CASSLAVTGLNEQYF,TGTGCCAGCAGCTTAGCGGTGACAGGGCTCAACGAGCAGTACTTC
TRBJ1-1,NA,TRBV7-6,NA,CASSPRLLGHPNTEAFF,TGTGCCAGCAGCCCGAGACTTTTGGGACACCCGAACACTGAAGCTTTCTTT
TRBJ2-3,NA,TRBV2,NA,CATKWRVSTDTQYF,TGTGCCACGAAGTGGCGCGTTAGCACAGATACGCAGTATTTT
TRBJ1-5,NA,TRBV6-2/TRBV6-3,NA,CASSAFDSFNQPQHF,TGTGCCAGCAGCGCTTTCGACAGCTTTAATCAGCCCCAGCATTTT
TRBJ2-4,NA,TRBV6-6,TRBD1,CASTTGPKQNIQYF,TGTGCCAGCACGACAGGGCCGAAACAAAACATTCAGTACTTC
TRBJ2-1,once,TRBV10-3,NA,CAISTWSGQNEQFF,TGTGCCATCAGTACTTGGAGCGGCCAGAATGAGCAGTTCTTC
TRBJ1-5,NA,TRBV6-1,NA,CASSEASNQPQHF,TGTGCCAGCAGTGAAGCTAGCAATCAGCCCCAGCATTTT
TRBJ1-2,NA,TRBV12-5,TRBD1,CASGLVLGQGINYGYTF,TGTGCTAGTGGTTTGGTACTCGGACAGGGGATTAACTATGGCTACACCTTC
TRBJ2-1,NA,TRBV4-1,NA,CASSDRDGTFNEQFF,TGCGCCAGCAGCGACCGGGACGGGACGTTCAATGAGCAGTTCTTC
TRBJ1-6,few,TRBV20-1,NA,CSASSSSSYNSPLHF,TGCAGTGCTAGTTCGTCGAGCTCCTATAATTCACCCCTCCACTTT
TRBJ2-7,NA,TRBV7-2,TRBD2,CANPTSGRYCYEQYF,TGTGCCAACCCGACTAGCGGGAGGTATTGCTACGAGCAGTACTTC
TRBJ2-1,NA,TRBV6-5,NA,CASSYSSAGRALYNEQFF,TGTGCCAGCAGTTACTCCAGCGCGGGCAGGGCTTTGTACAATGAGCAGTTCTTC
TRBJ2-1,NA,TRBV20-1,TRBD1,CSAREGTGNEQFF,TGCAGTGCTAGAGAAGGGACAGGCAATGAGCAGTTCTTC
TRBJ1-5,once,TRBV20-1,NA,CSAGQVNQPQHF,TGCAGTGCTGGGCAGGTCAATCAGCCCCAGCATTTT
TRBJ1-2,NA,TRBV19,NA,CASSIVPGDNYGYTF,TGTGCCAGTAGTATAGTCCCGGGAGACAACTATGGCTACACCTTC
TRBJ1-5,NA,TRBV20-1,NA,CSAPPRGSNLNQPQHF,TGCAGTGCCCCCCCCCGGGGCAGCAACCTCAATCAGCCCCAGCATTTT
TRBJ2-7,NA,TRBV20-1,NA,CKAGTHEQYF,TGCAAGGCGGGGACCCACGAGCAGTACTTC
TRBJ2-7,NA,TRBV27,NA,CASSFGTSSYEQYF,TGTGCCAGCAGTTTTGGTACATCTTCCTACGAGCAGTACTTC
TRBJ2-5,NA,TRBV29-1,NA,CSVAHERGQETQYF,TGCAGCGTTGCCCACGAGAGGGGCCAAGAGACCCAGTACTTC
TRBJ1-1,NA,TRBV19,TRBD1,CASSGQGRTEAFF,TGTGCCAGCTCGGGACAGGGGAGGACTGAAGCTTTCTTT
TRBJ1-4,NA,TRBV14,TRBD1,CASSQRQGITEKLFF,TGTGCCAGCAGCCAACGACAGGGTATTACGGAAAAACTGTTTTTT
TRBJ1-1,NA,TRBV2,TRBD1,CASSNLGQVSEAFF,TGTGCCAGCAGTAACCTGGGACAGGTTTCTGAAGCTTTCTTT
TRBJ1-1,NA,TRBV20-1,NA,CSARDNRLNTEAFF,TGCAGTGCTAGAGATAATCGCCTGAACACTGAAGCTTTCTTT
TRBJ1-1,NA,TRBV30,NA,CAWSPAWDTEAFF,TGTGCCTGGAGCCCAGCATGGGACACTGAAGCTTTCTTT
TRBJ2-5,NA,TRBV7-2,NA,CASSPTSVETQYF,TGTGCCAGCAGCCCGACTTCGGTGGAGACCCAGTACTTC